Following are 17 T cell receptor beta chains from one sample sequenced in a study of a mutant IDH1 vaccine in newly diagnosed glioma. Time point indicated: week 35, safety follow-up. The content of each vaccine dose was 300 ug of mutant IDH1 20-mer peptide, and topical imiquimod accompanied it. Assay: immunoSEQ multiplex PCR; the TCRdb copy retains only in-frame clones and omits some. The data show tens of thousands of clones, approximately 81% seen once. These receptors have no identified antigens. Sample: PBMCs, taken from a glioma patient whose treatment included an IDH1 peptide vaccine. The receptor set was obtained from a man aged 30-40 years with glioma.

The CDR3, as DNA: TGCGCCAGCAGCATTGGACAGGGGGGTCAGCCCCAGCATTTT. Its protein product is CASSIGQGGQPQHF. The chain couples TRBV5-1 to TRBJ1-5, with 10 bases fitting TRBD1. Trimming took 4 bases from V and 6 from J; bases not matched to a gene: 4. Germline values: CDR1 SGHRS, CDR2 YFSETQ. CDR3 length equals 14 residues.

J is TRBJ2-7 and V is TRBV4-2; the match to TRBD1 covers 10 bases. The CDR3 has 17 residues. Trimming cost V 2 bases and J 4 bases; bases outside gene matches: 11. From germline, CDR1 is LGHNA and CDR2 YNFKEQ. This CDR3 is CASSQSGTGAVGYEQYF. In DNA, the CDR3 is TGTGCCAGCAGCCAATCCGGGACAGGGGCTGTCGGGTACGAGCAGTACTTC.

The gene calls are TRBV2 and TRBJ2-7; no definite D call. The CDR3 is made up of 15 amino acids. CDR1 is SNHLY, CDR2 FYNNEI, per germline. The V end lost 1 base, the J end lost 4 bases, and 14 bases lay between the germline ends. CDR3 amino acids: CASSEEVSLGYEQYF. As DNA, the CDR3 is TGTGCCAGCAGTGAAGAGGTCTCTTTGGGTTACGAGCAGTACTTC.

The chain has TRBV19 and TRBJ2-7; D call uncertain. From germline, CDR1 is LNHDA and CDR2 SQIVND (reference sequence). The CDR3 is 14 amino acids. Trimming took off 2 bases at V and 1 base at J, with 9 bases between the two ends. In nucleotides, the CDR3 is TGTGCCAGTAGTATATTTGGCACGTCCTACGAGCAGTACTTC. Protein: CASSIFGTSYEQYF.

V gene TRBV5-1 combines with J gene TRBJ1-2; a weak D match, TRBD1 (5 bases). V was clipped by 3 bases and J by 1 base, with 7 bases between them. Germline values: CDR1 SGHRS, CDR2 YFSETQ. This CDR3 spans 13 amino acids. CDR3 in amino acids: CASSWGGNYGYTF. DNA for the CDR3: TGCGCCAGCAGCTGGGGGGGTAACTATGGCTACACCTTC.

The chain is built from TRBV7-9 and TRBJ1-6; D gene ambiguous. The CDR3 is made up of 14 amino acids. The germline V gene has CDR1 SEHNR and CDR2 FQNEAQ (reference sequence). V gave up 1 base and J gave up 1 base, with 2 bases separating them. CDR3 bases: TGTGCCAGCAGCTTAGATTCCTATAATTCACCCCTCCACTTT. Protein product: CASSLDSYNSPLHF.

The chain links TRBV18 to TRBJ1-3; tentatively, D is TRBD1 (6 bases). V lost 3 bases to trimming and J lost 4 bases, with 16 bases between them. Germline-derived CDR1 and CDR2 are KGHSH and LQKENI. The CDR3 runs to 16 residues. CDR3 region: CASSPLDSSGGNTIYF. The DNA of the CDR3 is TGTGCCAGCTCACCCTTGGACAGCTCGGGAGGAAACACCATATATTTT.

J is TRBJ1-1 and V is TRBV6-1; D uncertain. Germline V gene sequence: CDR1 MNHNS, CDR2 SASEGT. The CDR3 is 13 amino acids. V was pared by 6 bases and J by 10 bases, with 18 bases between. This CDR3 reads CASRPPNQTGAFF. The CDR3 DNA follows: TGTGCCAGCAGACCTCCGAACCAGACGGGAGCTTTCTTT.

V and J are TRBV6-4 and TRBJ2-3; maybe TRBD2 (7 bases). CDR3 length equals 16 residues. CDR1 is MRHNA, CDR2 SNTAGT, per germline. Between the trimmed V and J ends, which lost 5 bases and 1 base, there was a span of 16 bases. The CDR3, as DNA: TGTGCCAGCAGTACGATGGGGGGGGCCCGCACAGATACGCAGTATTTT. Residues: CASSTMGGARTDTQYF.

This clone has a single count. The V call is TRBV14, the J call TRBJ1-6, with 7 bases fitting TRBD1. Germline loops: CDR1 SGHDN, CDR2 FVKESK. The CDR3 is 16 amino acids. The trim removed 2 bases at V and 7 bases at J, leaving 8 bases unmatched. CDR3 protein: CASSQYSGGGNSPLHF. In nucleotides, the CDR3 is TGTGCCAGCAGCCAATATTCAGGGGGAGGGAATTCACCCCTCCACTTT.

This clone was detected once. The CDR3 reads CASQGTGRLNTGELFF. CDR3 bases: TGTGCCAGCCAAGGGACAGGGAGGCTGAACACCGGGGAGCTGTTTTTT. This rearrangement joins TRBV14 to TRBJ2-2, with 9 bases matching TRBD1. The CDR3 has 16 amino acids. In germline, CDR1 is SGHDN, CDR2 FVKESK. The V gene end was trimmed by 8 bases and the J gene end by 1 base; junction bases not matched to a gene: 8.

V usage is TRBV6-1 and J usage is TRBJ2-7; no firm D call. The ends were cut back, 8 bases at V and 4 bases at J, with 15 bases in the middle. Germline CDR1 and CDR2: MNHNS and SASEGT. The CDR3 extends over 13 amino acids. The CDR3 DNA sequence: TGTGCCAGCGCCGCCCATTCGAGATACGAGCAGTACTTC. Protein product: CASAAHSRYEQYF.

This sequence joins TRBV19 and TRBJ1-2; TRBD1 is a possible D gene (6 bases). This CDR3 is 14 amino acids long. Trimming cost V 8 bases and J 5 bases, with 18 bases left between them. CDR1 is LNHDA, CDR2 SQIVND, per germline (reference sequence). The DNA of the CDR3 is TGTGCCAGTTCCCCTGAGGGCAGGGGATATGGCTACACCTTC. Translating it yields CASSPEGRGYGYTF.

The CDR3 nucleotides are TGTGCCAGCAGCTTCGGACTAGCGGGGACCGGGGAGCTGTTTTTT. Encoded protein: CASSFGLAGTGELFF. The chain combines TRBV7-8 with TRBJ2-2; 12 nucleotides match TRBD2. The CDR3 length is 15 residues. The trim removed 3 bases at V and 5 bases at J, leaving 1 base unmatched. Germline V lookup: CDR1 SGHVS, CDR2 FQNEAQ.

CDR3 coding DNA: TGCGCCAGCAGCTTGGGGCAGTGGGGCGGCAATTCACCCCTCCACTTT. The encoded protein is CASSLGQWGGNSPLHF. This sequence joins TRBV5-1 and TRBJ1-6, with a weak D call TRBD1 (5 bases). CDR3 length: 16 residues. Trimming shortened V by 0 bases and J by 7 bases, and 14 bases separated the two germline ends. Looked up from germline, CDR1 is SGHRS and CDR2 is YFSETQ.

A few counts support this clone. V is TRBV27 and J is TRBJ2-3, with D possibly called TRBD1 or TRBD2 (6 bases each). CDR1 and CDR2 (germline): MNHEY, SMNVEV (reference sequence). V lost 6 bases and J 1 base, leaving 17 bases between the germline ends. This CDR3 spans 16 amino acids. CDR3 coding DNA: TGTGCCAGCAGATCCAGACTCGGGGGCGGCACAGATACGCAGTATTTT. This encodes CASRSRLGGGTDTQYF.

This chain connects TRBV6-5 to TRBJ1-1, with D unresolved. V lost 6 bases to trimming and J lost 5 bases, with 10 bases between them. From germline, CDR1 is MNHEY and CDR2 SVGAGI. This CDR3 has 12 amino acids. The CDR3 DNA reads as TGTGCCAGCAGGGTGTTGGGTACTGAAGCTTTCTTT. Its translation is CASRVLGTEAFF.